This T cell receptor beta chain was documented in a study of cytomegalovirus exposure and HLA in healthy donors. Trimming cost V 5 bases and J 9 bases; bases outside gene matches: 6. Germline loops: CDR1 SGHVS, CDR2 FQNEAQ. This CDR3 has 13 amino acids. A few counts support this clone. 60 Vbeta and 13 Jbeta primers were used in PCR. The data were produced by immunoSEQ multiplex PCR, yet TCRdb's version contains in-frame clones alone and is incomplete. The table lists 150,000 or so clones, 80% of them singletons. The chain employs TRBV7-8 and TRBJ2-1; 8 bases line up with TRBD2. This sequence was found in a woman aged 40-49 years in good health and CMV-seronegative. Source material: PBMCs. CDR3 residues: CASSKNAGGEQFF. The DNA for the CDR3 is TGTGCCAGCAGCAAAAACGCGGGAGGTGAGCAGTTCTTC.